This T cell receptor beta chain was observed in a study of blood T cell repertoires in COVID-19. Across the whole study: Samples came from the United States, Italy and Spain, spanning acute and convalescent COVID-19.

This clone was observed a single time. Methods used by the authors: Estimates of nucleated cell counts were drawn from the amplification of reference gene primers. Repertoires were generated with immunoSEQ multiplex PCR, while TCRdb's copy carries only in-frame clones and drops some. Clonal size and the V and J genes are those of that table, whereas D and trimming came from the DNA. Among about 480,000 clones listed, 88% were seen once. Participants' own reports of clinical history determined their cohort assignment. Sequenced: PBMCs or T cells enriched from blood (not recorded which). The source of this sequence is a woman aged 40 to 55 who had recovered from COVID-19.

CDR3 nucleotide sequence: TGTGCCAGTAGTCCACTGGTTAGCGGGGGCTACGAGCAGTACTTC. Its translation: CASSPLVSGGYEQYF. The gene calls are TRBV19 and TRBJ2-7, with TRBD2 matching 9 bases. The CDR3 has 15 residues. Germline CDR1 and CDR2: LNHDA and SQIVND (reference sequence). V shed 5 bases, J shed 3 bases, and the junction held 8 bases outside the gene matches.